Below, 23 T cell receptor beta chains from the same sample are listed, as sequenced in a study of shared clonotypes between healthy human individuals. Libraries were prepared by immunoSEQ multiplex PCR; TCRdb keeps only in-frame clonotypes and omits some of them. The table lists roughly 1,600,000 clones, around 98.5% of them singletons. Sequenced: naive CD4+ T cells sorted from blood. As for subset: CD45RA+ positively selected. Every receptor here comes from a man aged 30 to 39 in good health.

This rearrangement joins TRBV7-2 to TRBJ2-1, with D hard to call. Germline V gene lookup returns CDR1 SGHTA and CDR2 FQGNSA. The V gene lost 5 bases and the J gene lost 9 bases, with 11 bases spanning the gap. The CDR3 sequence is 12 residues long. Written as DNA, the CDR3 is TGTGCCAGCAGCAATTTGACTCCTGAGCAGTTCTTC. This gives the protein CASSNLTPEQFF.

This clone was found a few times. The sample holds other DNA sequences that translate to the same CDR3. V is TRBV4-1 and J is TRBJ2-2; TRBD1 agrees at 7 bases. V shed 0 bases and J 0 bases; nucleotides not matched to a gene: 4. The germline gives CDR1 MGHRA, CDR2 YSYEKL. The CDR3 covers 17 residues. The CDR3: CASSQDRDSANTGELFF. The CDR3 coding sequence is TGCGCCAGCAGCCAAGATCGGGACAGCGCGAACACCGGGGAGCTGTTTTTT.

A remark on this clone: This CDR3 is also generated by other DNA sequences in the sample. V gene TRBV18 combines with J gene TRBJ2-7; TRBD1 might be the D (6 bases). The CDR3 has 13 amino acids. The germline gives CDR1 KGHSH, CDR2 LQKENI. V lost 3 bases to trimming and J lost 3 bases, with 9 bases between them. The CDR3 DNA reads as TGTGCCAGCTCACCTTACAGGGACTACGAGCAGTACTTC. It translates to CASSPYRDYEQYF. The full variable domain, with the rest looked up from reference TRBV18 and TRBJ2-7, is NAGVMQNPRHLVRRRGQEARLRCSPMKGHSHVYWYRQLPEEGLKFMVYLQKENIIDESGMPKERFSAEFPKEGPSILRIQQVVRGDSAAYFCASSPYRDYEQYFGPGTRLTVT.

DNA for the CDR3: TGTGCCAGCAGCCTGCGGACAGGGGTCGGCGGAGAAGAAAAACTGTTTTTT. This gives the protein CASSLRTGVGGEEKLFF. The V call is TRBV7-9, the J call TRBJ1-4; 9 nucleotides align to TRBD1. In germline, CDR1 is SEHNR, CDR2 FQNEAQ (reference sequence). This CDR3 has 17 residues. J was trimmed by 8 bases and V by 5 bases; bases with no gene match: 15.

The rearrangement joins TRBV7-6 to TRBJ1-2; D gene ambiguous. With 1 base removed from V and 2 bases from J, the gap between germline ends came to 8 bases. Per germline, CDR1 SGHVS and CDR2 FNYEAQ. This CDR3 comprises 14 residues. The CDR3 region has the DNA TGTGCCAGCAGCTTAGGAGTGGGGAACTATGGCTACACCTTC. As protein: CASSLGVGNYGYTF.

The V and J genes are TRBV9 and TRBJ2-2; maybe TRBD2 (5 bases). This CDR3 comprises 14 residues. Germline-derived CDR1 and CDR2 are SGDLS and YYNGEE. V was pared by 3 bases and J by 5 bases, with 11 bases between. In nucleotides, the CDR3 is TGTGCCAGCAGCGCCCTGCCGGGGACCGGGGAGCTGTTTTTT. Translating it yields CASSALPGTGELFF.

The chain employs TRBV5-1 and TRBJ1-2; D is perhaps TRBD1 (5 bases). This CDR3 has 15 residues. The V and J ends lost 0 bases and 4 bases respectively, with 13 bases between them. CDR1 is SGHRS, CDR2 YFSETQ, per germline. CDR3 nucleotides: TGCGCCAGCAGCTTGGGGTTGGGGGATGGCTATGGCTACACCTTC. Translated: CASSLGLGDGYGYTF. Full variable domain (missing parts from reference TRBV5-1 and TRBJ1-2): KAGVTQTPRYLIKTRGQQVTLSCSPISGHRSVSWYQQTPGQGLQFLFEYFSETQRNKGNFPGRFSGRQFSNSRSEMNVSTLELGDSALYLCASSLGLGDGYGYTFGSGTRLTVV.

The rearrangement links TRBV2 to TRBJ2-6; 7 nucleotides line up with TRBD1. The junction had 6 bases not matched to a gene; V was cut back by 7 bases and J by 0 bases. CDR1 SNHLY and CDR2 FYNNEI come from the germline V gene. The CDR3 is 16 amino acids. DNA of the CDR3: TGTGCCAGCACCGGGACAGTAACCTCTGGGGCCAACGTCCTGACTTTC. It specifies CASTGTVTSGANVLTF.

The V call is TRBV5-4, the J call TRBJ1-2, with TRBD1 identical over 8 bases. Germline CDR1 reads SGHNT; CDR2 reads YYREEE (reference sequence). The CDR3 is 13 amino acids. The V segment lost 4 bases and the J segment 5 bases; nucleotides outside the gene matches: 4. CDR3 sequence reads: CASSRGQDYGYTF. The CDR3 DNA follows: TGTGCCAGCAGCCGGGGACAGGATTATGGCTACACCTTC.

Here the CDR3 reads CASSLEGSSIYNEQFF. The CDR3 nucleotides read TGCGCCAGCAGCTTAGAGGGGAGTAGCATTTACAATGAGCAGTTCTTC. This rearrangement joins TRBV5-1 to TRBJ2-1; either TRBD1 or TRBD2 may supply D (5 bases each). Germline lookup yields CDR1 SGHRS and CDR2 YFSETQ. Trimming left V 2 bases short and J 4 bases short, with 16 bases between. The CDR3 has 16 residues. The whole variable domain, filled in from reference TRBV5-1 and TRBJ2-1, reads KAGVTQTPRYLIKTRGQQVTLSCSPISGHRSVSWYQQTPGQGLQFLFEYFSETQRNKGNFPGRFSGRQFSNSRSEMNVSTLELGDSALYLCASSLEGSSIYNEQFFGPGTRLTVL.

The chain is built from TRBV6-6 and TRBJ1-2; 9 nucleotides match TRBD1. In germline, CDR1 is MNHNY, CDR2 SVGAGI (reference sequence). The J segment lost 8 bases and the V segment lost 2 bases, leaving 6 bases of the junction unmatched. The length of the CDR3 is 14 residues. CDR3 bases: TGTGCCAGCAGTTACCCCGGGACAGGGAACGGCTACACCTTC. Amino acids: CASSYPGTGNGYTF.

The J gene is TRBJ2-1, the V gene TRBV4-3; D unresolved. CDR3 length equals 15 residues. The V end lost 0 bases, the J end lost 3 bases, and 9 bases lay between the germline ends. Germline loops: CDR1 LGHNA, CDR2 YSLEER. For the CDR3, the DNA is TGCGCCAGCAGCCAAGAGACTTGGAGCTACAATGAGCAGTTCTTC. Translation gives CASSQETWSYNEQFF.

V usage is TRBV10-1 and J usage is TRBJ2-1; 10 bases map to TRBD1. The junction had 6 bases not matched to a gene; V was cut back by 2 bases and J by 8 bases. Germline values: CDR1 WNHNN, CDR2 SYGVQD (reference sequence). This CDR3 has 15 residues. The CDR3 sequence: CASSEAGQGLDEQFF. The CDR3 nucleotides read TGCGCCAGCAGTGAGGCGGGACAGGGGTTGGATGAGCAGTTCTTC.

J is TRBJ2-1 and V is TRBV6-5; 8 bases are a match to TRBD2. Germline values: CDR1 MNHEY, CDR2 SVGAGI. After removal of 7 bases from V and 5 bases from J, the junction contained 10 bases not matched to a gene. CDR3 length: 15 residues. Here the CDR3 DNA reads TGTGCCAGCATTTCGACTAGCGTAAATCACAATGAGCAGTTCTTC. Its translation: CASISTSVNHNEQFF.

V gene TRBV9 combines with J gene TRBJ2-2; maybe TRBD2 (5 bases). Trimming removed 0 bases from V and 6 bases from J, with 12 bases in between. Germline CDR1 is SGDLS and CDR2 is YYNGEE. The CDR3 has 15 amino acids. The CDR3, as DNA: TGTGCCAGCAGCGTAGCGGGGTCTCGGGCCGGGGAGCTGTTTTTT. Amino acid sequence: CASSVAGSRAGELFF.

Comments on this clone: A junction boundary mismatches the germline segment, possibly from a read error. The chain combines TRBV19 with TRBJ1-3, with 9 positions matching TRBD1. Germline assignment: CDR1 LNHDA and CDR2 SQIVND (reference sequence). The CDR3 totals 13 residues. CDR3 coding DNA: TGTGCCAGTAGTACTACCGGGACAGGGCCCTCCCGATTT. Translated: CASSTTGTGPSRF.

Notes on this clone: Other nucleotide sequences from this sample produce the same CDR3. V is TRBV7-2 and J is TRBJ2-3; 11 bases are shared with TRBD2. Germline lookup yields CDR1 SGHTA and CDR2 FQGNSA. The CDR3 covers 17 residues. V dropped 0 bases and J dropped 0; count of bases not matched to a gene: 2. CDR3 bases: TGTGCCAGCAGCTTAGCCCGGACTAGCGGGAGCACAGATACGCAGTATTTT. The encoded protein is CASSLARTSGSTDTQYF.

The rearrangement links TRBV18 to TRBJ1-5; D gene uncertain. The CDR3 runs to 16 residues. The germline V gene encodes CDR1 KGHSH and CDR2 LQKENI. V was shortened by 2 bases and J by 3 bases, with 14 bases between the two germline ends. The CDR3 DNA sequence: TGTGCCAGCTCACCAATCTCCCGGACGCACAATCAGCCCCAGCATTTT. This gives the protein CASSPISRTHNQPQHF.

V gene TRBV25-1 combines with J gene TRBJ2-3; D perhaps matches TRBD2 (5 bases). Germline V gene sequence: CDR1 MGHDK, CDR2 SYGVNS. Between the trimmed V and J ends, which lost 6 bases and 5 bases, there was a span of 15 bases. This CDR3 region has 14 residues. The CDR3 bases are TGTGCCAGCAGAAGAGCGGAATCCGGAGATACGCAGTATTTT. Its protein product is CASRRAESGDTQYF. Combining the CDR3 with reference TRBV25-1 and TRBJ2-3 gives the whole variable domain EADIYQTPRYLVIGTGKKITLECSQTMGHDKMYWYQQDPGMELHLIHYSYGVNSTEKGDLSSESTVSRIRTEHFPLTLESARPSHTSQYLCASRRAESGDTQYFGPGTRLTVL.

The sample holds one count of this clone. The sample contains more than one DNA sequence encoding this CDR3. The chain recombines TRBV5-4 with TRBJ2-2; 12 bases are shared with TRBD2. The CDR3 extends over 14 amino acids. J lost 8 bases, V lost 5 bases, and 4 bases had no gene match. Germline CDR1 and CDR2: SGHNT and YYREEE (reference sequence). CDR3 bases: TGTGCCAGCAGTCCCGGACTAGCGGGAGGGGAGCTGTTTTTT. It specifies CASSPGLAGGELFF. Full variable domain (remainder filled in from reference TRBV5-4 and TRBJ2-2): ETGVTQSPTHLIKTRGQQVTLRCSSQSGHNTVSWYQQALGQGPQFIFQYYREEENGRGNFPPRFSGLQFPNYSSELNVNALELDDSALYLCASSPGLAGGELFFGEGSRLTVL.

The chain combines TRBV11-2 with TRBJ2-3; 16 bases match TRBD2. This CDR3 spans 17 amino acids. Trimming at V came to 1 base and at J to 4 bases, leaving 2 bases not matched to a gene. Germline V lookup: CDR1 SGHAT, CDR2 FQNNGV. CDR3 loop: CASSLGGLAGGADTQYF. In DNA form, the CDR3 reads TGTGCCAGCAGCTTAGGGGGACTAGCGGGAGGGGCAGATACGCAGTATTTT.

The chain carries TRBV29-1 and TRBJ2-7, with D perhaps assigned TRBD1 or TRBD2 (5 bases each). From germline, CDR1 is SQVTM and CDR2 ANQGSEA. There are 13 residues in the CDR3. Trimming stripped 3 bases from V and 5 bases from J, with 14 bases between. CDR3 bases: TGCAGCGTTGAGGTGGTGGTGGGGGACGAGCAGTACTTC. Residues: CSVEVVVGDEQYF.

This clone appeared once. The CDR3 region has the DNA TGTGCCAGCAGTTTATTGACTAGGGATACGCAGTATTTT. This gives the protein CASSLLTRDTQYF. The chain couples TRBV27 to TRBJ2-3; D may be TRBD2 (6 bases). This CDR3 contains 13 residues. Germline CDR1 and CDR2: MNHEY and SMNVEV (reference sequence). V lost 1 base to trimming and J lost 6 bases, with 8 bases between them.